The 5 T cell receptor beta chains below all came from one sample that was sequenced in a study of chemoradiotherapy in HPV16-positive cancers. The protocol was immunoSEQ multiplex PCR, while the TCRdb copy is restricted to in-frame clones and leaves out a portion. The sample lists some 12,000 clones, 77% occurring once. The sample was acquired from a patient who underwent chemoradiotherapy. The receptors derive from a human donor with HPV-associated anogenital cancer.

J is TRBJ2-7 and V is TRBV5-1; the D gene could be TRBD1 or TRBD2 (5 bases each). Trimming pared 4 bases from V and 3 bases from J, leaving 17 bases between. The CDR3 contains 15 residues. From germline, CDR1 is SGHRS and CDR2 YFSETQ. The CDR3 loop reads CASSQTTVGGYEQYF. DNA for the CDR3: TGCGCCAGCAGCCAAACGACGGTTGGGGGCTACGAGCAGTACTTC.

The chain recombines TRBV7-9 with TRBJ1-2; D not resolved. CDR1 is SEHNR, CDR2 FQNEAQ, per germline (reference sequence). The V end lost 1 base, the J end lost 4 bases, and 16 bases lay between the germline ends. This CDR3 is built from 16 residues. CDR3 amino acids: CASSLGHPTEPYGYTF. CDR3 nucleotide sequence: TGTGCCAGCAGCTTAGGTCATCCGACCGAACCCTATGGCTACACCTTC.

The chain employs TRBV5-1 and TRBJ2-1, with 9 bases that match TRBD2. The CDR3 contains 17 residues. Trimming at V came to 0 bases and at J to 0 bases, leaving 4 bases not matched to a gene. Germline V gene data show CDR1 as SGHRS and CDR2 as YFSETQ. This chain's CDR3 is CASSLGLAVSSYNEQFF. The DNA of the CDR3 is TGCGCCAGCAGCTTGGGACTAGCGGTTAGCTCCTACAATGAGCAGTTCTTC. Using reference TRBV5-1 and TRBJ2-1 for the parts outside the CDR3, the full variable domain is KAGVTQTPRYLIKTRGQQVTLSCSPISGHRSVSWYQQTPGQGLQFLFEYFSETQRNKGNFPGRFSGRQFSNSRSEMNVSTLELGDSALYLCASSLGLAVSSYNEQFFGPGTRLTVL.

This chain connects TRBV6-1 to TRBJ1-1, with D hard to call. The V end was cut by 5 bases, the J end by 5 bases, with 15 bases between. This CDR3 region has 14 residues. Germline assignment: CDR1 MNHNS and CDR2 SASEGT. Here the CDR3 DNA reads TGTGCCAGCAGTATGACCTCGGGAGATACTGAAGCTTTCTTT. Amino acids: CASSMTSGDTEAFF.

The gene calls are TRBV11-3 and TRBJ2-1; D tentatively reads TRBD1 or TRBD2 (5 bases each). The V gene's germline CDR1 is SGHNT and CDR2 YENEEA. This CDR3 has 14 residues. V dropped 6 bases and J dropped 0 bases, with 9 bases sitting between them. The CDR3 sequence: CASSRGPSYNEQFF. The CDR3 DNA reads as TGTGCCAGCAGTCGGGGCCCCTCCTACAATGAGCAGTTCTTC.